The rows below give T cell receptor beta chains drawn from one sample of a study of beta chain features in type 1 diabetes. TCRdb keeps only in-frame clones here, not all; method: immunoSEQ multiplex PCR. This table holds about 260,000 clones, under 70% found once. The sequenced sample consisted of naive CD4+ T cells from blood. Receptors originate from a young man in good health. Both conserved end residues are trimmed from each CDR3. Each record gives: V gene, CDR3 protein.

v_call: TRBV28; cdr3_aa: ASGPGQGFSGELF
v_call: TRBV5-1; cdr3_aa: ASSARQGGSFSYEQY
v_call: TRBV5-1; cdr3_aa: ASSRWDRTENIQY
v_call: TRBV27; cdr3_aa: ASSPSPTGGSYEQY
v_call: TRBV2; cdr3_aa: ASMGQGRAEAF
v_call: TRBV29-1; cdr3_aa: SVGRDRYNEQF
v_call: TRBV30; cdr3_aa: AWSARVNSPLH
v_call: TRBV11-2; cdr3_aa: ASSLAGQLETQY
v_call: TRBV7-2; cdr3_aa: ASSPAPSREQY
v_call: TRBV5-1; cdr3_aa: ASSLAGQHNEQF
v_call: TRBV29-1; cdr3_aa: SVASRQDSTDTQY
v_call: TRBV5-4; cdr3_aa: ASSEWTSGVDEQF
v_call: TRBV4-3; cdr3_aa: ASSQDPGETQY
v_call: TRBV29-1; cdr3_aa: SVEDQGSSLYGYT
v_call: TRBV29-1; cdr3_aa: SAGQGARYEQY
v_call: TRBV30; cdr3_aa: AWSHYNEQF
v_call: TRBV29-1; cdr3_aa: SVEPRQQETQY
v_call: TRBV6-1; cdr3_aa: ASSEAAGRGQETQY
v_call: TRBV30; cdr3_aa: AWGTGVDTGELF
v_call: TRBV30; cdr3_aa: AWVKQGGSGELF
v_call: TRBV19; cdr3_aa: ASSLEGPWNEQF
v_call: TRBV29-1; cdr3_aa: SVDGGTDTQY
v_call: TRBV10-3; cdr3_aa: AAGQGQETQY
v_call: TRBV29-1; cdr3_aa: SVEGRQADVAKNIQY
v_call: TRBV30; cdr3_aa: AWSAGIRRGYEQY
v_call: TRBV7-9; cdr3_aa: ASSRADRRPDEQY
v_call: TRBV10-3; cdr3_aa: AIRKDEADEQF
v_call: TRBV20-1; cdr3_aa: SARVGVEQY
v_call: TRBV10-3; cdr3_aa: AIRAGPKDTEAF
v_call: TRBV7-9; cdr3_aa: ASRSTGLGTDTQY
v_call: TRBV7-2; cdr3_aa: ASSRDGETQY
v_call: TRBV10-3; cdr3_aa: AISDRKETQY
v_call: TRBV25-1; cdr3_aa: ANRVENSYEQY
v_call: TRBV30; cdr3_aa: AWSNQGLGMVF
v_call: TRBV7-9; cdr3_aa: ASSLQGNTEAF